This T cell receptor beta chain was found in a study of cytomegalovirus exposure and HLA in healthy donors. General observations from the study: In a later analysis, specific HLA alleles were associated with 15,000 to 20,000 TCR beta sequences at a 0.05 false discovery rate. Other equally common chains were less clonally expanded than HLA-associated TCR beta chains, a later analysis showed. CMV serostatus was the sole immune exposure data available. The authors enumerated roughly 180 TCR beta chains as linked to cytomegalovirus.

60 Vbeta and 13 Jbeta primers were used in PCR. Assay: immunoSEQ multiplex PCR; the TCRdb copy retains only in-frame clones and omits some. Altogether some 99,000 clones are present, around four fifths being singletons, with the ten largest covering 2% to 2.5%. About this clone: The antigen is undetermined.

The CDR3 has 14 residues. Germline V gene lookup returns CDR1 LNHDA and CDR2 SQIVND (reference sequence). V dropped 7 bases and J dropped 4; count of bases not matched to a gene: 9. Sequenced input: PBMCs. The chain recombines TRBV19 with TRBJ2-7; 8 bases are shared with TRBD1. The TCR comes from a man aged 40-49 years in good health and CMV-seronegative. CDR3 nucleotide sequence: TGTGCCAGTACCTGGGCAGGGGGCTCTTACGAGCAGTACTTC. It specifies CASTWAGGSYEQYF.